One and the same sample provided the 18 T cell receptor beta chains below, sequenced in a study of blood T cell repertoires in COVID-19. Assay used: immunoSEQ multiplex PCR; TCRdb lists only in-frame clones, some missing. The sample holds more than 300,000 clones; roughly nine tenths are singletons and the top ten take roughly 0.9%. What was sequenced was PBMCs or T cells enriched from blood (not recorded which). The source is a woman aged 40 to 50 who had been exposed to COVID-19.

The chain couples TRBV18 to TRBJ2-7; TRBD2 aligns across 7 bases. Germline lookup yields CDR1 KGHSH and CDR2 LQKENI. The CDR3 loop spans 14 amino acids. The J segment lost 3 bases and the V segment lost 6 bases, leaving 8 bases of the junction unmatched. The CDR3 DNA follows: TGTGCCAGCTCTTCGACTAGCTCCAACTACGAGCAGTACTTC. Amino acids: CASSSTSSNYEQYF.

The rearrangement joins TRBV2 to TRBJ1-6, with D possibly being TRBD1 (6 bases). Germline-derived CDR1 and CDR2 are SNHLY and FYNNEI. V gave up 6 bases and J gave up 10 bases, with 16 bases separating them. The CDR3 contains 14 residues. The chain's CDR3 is CASRGRGSGSPLHF. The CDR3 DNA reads TGTGCCAGCAGGGGGAGGGGGTCTGGCTCACCCCTCCACTTT.

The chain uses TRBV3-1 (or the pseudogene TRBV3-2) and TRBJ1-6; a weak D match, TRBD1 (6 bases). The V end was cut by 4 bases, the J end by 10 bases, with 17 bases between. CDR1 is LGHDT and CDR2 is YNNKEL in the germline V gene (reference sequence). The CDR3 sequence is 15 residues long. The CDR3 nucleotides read TGTGCCAGCAGCCGAAAAGGAGGGGGGGAGTCACCCCTCCACTTT. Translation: CASSRKGGGESPLHF.

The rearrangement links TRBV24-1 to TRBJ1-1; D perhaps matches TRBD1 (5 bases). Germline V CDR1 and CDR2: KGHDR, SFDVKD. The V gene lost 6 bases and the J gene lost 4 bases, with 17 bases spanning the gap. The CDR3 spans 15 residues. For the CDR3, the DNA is TGTGCCACCAGTCCGGTGGGGGGAGCGATCACTGAAGCTTTCTTT. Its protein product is CATSPVGGAITEAFF.

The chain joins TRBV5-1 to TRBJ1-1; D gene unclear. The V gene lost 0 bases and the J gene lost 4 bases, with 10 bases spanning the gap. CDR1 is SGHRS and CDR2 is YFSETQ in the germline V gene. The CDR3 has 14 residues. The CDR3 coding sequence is TGCGCCAGCAGCTTGGTTCTCGGAGCCACTGAAGCTTTCTTT. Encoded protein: CASSLVLGATEAFF.

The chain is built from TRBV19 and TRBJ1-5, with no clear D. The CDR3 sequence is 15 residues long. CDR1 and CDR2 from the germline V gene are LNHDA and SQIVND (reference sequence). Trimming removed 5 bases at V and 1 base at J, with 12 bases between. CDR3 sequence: CASSRGRSSNQPQHF. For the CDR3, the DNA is TGTGCCAGTAGTCGCGGCCGGTCGAGCAATCAGCCCCAGCATTTT.

The CDR3 coding sequence is TGTGCCAGTAGTCCGCAGGGACAGGGGTACGAGCAGTACTTC. It codes for CASSPQGQGYEQYF. The chain links TRBV19 to TRBJ2-7; the match to TRBD1 covers 10 bases. The trim removed 5 bases at V and 4 bases at J, leaving 5 bases unmatched. The CDR3 has 14 amino acids. CDR1 is LNHDA and CDR2 is SQIVND in the germline V gene (reference sequence).

CDR3 in DNA: TGTGCCAGCAGCCCGGGTTACGGCTACTACGAGCAGTACTTC. The encoded protein is CASSPGYGYYEQYF. The chain recombines TRBV27 with TRBJ2-7; the D is unclear. Germline V lookup: CDR1 MNHEY, CDR2 SMNVEV (reference sequence). This CDR3 is built from 14 residues. Trimming removed 6 bases at V and 3 bases at J, with 15 bases between.

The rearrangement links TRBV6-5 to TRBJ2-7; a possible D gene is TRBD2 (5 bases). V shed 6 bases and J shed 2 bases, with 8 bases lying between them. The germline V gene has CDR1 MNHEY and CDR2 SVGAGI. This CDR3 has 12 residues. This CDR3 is CASRGRPYEQYF. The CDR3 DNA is TGTGCCAGCAGGGGGAGACCCTACGAGCAGTACTTC.

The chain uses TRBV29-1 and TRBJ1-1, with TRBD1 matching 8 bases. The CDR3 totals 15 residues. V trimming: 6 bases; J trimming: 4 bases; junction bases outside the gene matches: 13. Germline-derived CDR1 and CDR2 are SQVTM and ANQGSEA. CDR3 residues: CSVLLLTGAGTEAFF. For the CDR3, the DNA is TGCAGCGTCCTATTATTGACAGGGGCGGGCACTGAAGCTTTCTTT.

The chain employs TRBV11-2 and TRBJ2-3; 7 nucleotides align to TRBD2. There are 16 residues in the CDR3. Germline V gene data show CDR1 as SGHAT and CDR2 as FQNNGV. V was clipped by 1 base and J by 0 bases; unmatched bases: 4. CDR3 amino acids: CASSLVVGGSTDTQYF. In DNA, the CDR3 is TGTGCCAGCAGCTTAGTGGTGGGGGGGAGCACAGATACGCAGTATTTT.

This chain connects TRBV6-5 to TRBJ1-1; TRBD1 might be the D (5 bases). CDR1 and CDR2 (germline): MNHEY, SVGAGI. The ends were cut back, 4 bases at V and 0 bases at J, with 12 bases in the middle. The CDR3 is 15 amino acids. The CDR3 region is CASSSLGGLNTEAFF. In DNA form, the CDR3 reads TGTGCCAGCAGTTCCCTGGGGGGACTGAACACTGAAGCTTTCTTT.

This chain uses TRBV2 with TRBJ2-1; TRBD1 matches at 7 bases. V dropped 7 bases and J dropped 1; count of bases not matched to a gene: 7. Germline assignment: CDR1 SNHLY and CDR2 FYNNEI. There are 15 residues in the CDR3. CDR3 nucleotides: TGTGCCAGCAAAAAGGGGGCAGGGTCCTACAATGAGCAGTTCTTC. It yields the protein CASKKGAGSYNEQFF.

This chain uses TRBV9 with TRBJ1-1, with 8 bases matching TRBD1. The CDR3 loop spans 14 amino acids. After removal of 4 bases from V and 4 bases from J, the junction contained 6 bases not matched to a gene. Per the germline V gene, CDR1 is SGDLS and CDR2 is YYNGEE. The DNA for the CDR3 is TGTGCCAGCAGCCCACAGGGGGGGGGCACTGAAGCTTTCTTT. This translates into CASSPQGGGTEAFF.

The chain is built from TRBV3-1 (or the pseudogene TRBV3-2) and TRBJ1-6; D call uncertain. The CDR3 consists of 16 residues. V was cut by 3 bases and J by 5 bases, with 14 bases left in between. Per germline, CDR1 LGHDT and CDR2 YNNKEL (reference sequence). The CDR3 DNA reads TGTGCCAGCAGCCATCTCGAGGGCAGAAATAATTCACCCCTCCACTTT. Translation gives CASSHLEGRNNSPLHF.

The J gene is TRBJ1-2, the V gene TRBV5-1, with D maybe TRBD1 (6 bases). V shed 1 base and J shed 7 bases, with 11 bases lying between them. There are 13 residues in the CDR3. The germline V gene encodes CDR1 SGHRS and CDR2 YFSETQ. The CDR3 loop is CASSLQGMSGYTF. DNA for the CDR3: TGCGCCAGCAGCTTGCAGGGGATGAGTGGCTACACCTTC.

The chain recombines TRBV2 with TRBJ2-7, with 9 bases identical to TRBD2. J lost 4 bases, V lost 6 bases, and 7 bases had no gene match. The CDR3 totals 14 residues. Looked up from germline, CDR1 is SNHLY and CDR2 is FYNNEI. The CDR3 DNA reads TGTGCCAGCAGAGGCGGGAGGGCCGGGTACGAGCAGTACTTC. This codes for CASRGGRAGYEQYF.

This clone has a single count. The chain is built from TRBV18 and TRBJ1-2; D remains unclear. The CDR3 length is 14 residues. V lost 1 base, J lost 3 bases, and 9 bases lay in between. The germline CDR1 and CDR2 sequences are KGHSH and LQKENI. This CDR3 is CASSPLPTDYGYTF. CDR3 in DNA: TGTGCCAGCTCACCACTTCCAACAGACTATGGCTACACCTTC.